The subject of this entry is one T cell receptor (beta chain). TCRdb's copy holds only in-frame clones and misses some; the assay was immunoSEQ multiplex PCR. The table includes roughly 14,000 clones, roughly 82% detected once. The sample comes from a study of neoadjuvant anti-PD-1 for oral cavity cancer. CDR3 length: 16 amino acids. Germline-derived CDR1 and CDR2 are SGHTS and YDEGEE. J was trimmed by 7 bases and V by 4 bases; bases with no gene match: 14. Time point here: after neoadjuvant nivolumab, at surgical resection. V is TRBV5-8 and J is TRBJ1-5; 7 nucleotides match TRBD1. The receptor's source is a person aged 35-79 years with oral cavity squamous cell carcinoma. The sample consisted of PBMCs, taken after nivolumab (anti-PD-1) treatment. The CDR3 protein is CASSPTRYTGVQPQHF. The CDR3 DNA sequence: TGTGCCAGCAGCCCTACAAGATATACAGGGGTCCAGCCCCAGCATTTT.